This T cell receptor beta chain was captured in a study of blood T cells in healthy people across ages. Whole-study findings and limits: One million T cells yielded diversity estimates that were considered underestimates. As age increased, TCR beta diversity per million T cells fell in a roughly linear fashion.

Donors gave 8 to 10 milliliters of peripheral blood apiece. Combining a sample-barcoded 5' primer with a J-beta primer mix, a second PCR ran for 7 to 11 cycles. A 12-random-nucleotide template-switch adaptor tagged each cDNA molecule. TCRdb recomputed calls from the 5' RACE reads with MiXCR, one row per CDR3 protein. Here the sample spans more than 550,000 distinct CDR3 sequences, 22% being singletons. There are 15 residues in the CDR3. The germline gives CDR1 DFQATT, CDR2 SNEGSKA (reference sequence). Germline trimming cut 5 bases from V and 4 bases from J; bases unmatched to any gene: 12. This clonotype was recorded a few times. Antigen unknown.

The chain recombines TRBV20-1 with TRBJ1-2; 8 nucleotides agree with TRBD1. This receptor was obtained from a man aged 65-85 years in good health. Specimen: blood. The CDR3 region has the DNA TGCAGTGCTGGCATTGGCGGACAGGGCCCCTATGGCTACACCTTC. Translating it yields CSAGIGGQGPYGYTF.